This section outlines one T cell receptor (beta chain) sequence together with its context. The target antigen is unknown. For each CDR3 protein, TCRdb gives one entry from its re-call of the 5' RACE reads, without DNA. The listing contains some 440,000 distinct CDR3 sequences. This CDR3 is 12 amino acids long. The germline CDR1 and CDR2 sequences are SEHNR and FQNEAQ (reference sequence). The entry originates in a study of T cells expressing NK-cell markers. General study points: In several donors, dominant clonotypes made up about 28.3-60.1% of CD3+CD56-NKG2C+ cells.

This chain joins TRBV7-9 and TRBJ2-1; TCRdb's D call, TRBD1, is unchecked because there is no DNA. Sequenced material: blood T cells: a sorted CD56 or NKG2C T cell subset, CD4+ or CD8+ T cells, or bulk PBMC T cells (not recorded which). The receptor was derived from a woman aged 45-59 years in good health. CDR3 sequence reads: CASSPPLDEQFF.